The subject of this entry is one T cell receptor beta chain. The record originates from a study of blood T cell repertoires in COVID-19. On the study more broadly: Specimens from acute and convalescent COVID-19 originated in the United States, Italy and Spain. From T cells, B-cell-depleted T cells, or PBMCs came the material, which was cDNA or gDNA.

Per the germline V gene, CDR1 is MGHDK and CDR2 is SYGVNS. The J segment lost 4 bases and the V segment lost 6 bases, leaving 3 bases of the junction unmatched. The CDR3 has 13 residues. In the authors' methods: By means of reference gene primer amplification, nucleated cell counts were estimated. Here immunoSEQ multiplex PCR was the method, and the copy in TCRdb shows in-frame clones only, minus some. V and J calls and clone size are as listed in that table; D and trimming were resolved from the DNA. The data show 250,000 to 350,000 clones, about 90% seen once. This TCR was recovered from a woman between 45 and 60 years old who had recovered from COVID-19. The sample was peripheral blood. This chain uses TRBV25-1 with TRBJ1-1, with 9 nucleotides matching TRBD1. The CDR3 DNA is TGTGCCAGCAGGTCGACAGGGGGCACTGAAGCTTTCTTT. Amino acids: CASRSTGGTEAFF.